Included here is one T cell receptor (beta chain) sequence, with context. One end of the junction varies from germline; a read error may be responsible. This CDR3 is built from 14 residues. Looked up from germline, CDR1 is MNHEY and CDR2 is SVGEGT. The entry originates in a study of T-cell reconstitution after alpha-beta-depleted transplantation in children. Unique molecular identifiers were incorporated when the TCRbeta library was constructed. TCRdb re-derived calls from the PCR reads in MiXCR, one entry per CDR3 protein. The table lists over 400,000 distinct CDR3 sequences, around 13% of them singletons.

The chain joins TRBV6-2 or TRBV6-3 to TRBJ2-5; 8 bases agree with TRBD1. The sequenced sample was PBMCs from the stem cell graft donor, obtained from the stem cell graft. This receptor was obtained from a human donor who donated a stem cell graft to a child with combined immunodeficiency. The CDR3 reads CASIKDRGQEPQYF. The CDR3 DNA reads TGTGCCAGCATTAAAGACAGGGGCCAAGAGCCCCAGTACTTC.